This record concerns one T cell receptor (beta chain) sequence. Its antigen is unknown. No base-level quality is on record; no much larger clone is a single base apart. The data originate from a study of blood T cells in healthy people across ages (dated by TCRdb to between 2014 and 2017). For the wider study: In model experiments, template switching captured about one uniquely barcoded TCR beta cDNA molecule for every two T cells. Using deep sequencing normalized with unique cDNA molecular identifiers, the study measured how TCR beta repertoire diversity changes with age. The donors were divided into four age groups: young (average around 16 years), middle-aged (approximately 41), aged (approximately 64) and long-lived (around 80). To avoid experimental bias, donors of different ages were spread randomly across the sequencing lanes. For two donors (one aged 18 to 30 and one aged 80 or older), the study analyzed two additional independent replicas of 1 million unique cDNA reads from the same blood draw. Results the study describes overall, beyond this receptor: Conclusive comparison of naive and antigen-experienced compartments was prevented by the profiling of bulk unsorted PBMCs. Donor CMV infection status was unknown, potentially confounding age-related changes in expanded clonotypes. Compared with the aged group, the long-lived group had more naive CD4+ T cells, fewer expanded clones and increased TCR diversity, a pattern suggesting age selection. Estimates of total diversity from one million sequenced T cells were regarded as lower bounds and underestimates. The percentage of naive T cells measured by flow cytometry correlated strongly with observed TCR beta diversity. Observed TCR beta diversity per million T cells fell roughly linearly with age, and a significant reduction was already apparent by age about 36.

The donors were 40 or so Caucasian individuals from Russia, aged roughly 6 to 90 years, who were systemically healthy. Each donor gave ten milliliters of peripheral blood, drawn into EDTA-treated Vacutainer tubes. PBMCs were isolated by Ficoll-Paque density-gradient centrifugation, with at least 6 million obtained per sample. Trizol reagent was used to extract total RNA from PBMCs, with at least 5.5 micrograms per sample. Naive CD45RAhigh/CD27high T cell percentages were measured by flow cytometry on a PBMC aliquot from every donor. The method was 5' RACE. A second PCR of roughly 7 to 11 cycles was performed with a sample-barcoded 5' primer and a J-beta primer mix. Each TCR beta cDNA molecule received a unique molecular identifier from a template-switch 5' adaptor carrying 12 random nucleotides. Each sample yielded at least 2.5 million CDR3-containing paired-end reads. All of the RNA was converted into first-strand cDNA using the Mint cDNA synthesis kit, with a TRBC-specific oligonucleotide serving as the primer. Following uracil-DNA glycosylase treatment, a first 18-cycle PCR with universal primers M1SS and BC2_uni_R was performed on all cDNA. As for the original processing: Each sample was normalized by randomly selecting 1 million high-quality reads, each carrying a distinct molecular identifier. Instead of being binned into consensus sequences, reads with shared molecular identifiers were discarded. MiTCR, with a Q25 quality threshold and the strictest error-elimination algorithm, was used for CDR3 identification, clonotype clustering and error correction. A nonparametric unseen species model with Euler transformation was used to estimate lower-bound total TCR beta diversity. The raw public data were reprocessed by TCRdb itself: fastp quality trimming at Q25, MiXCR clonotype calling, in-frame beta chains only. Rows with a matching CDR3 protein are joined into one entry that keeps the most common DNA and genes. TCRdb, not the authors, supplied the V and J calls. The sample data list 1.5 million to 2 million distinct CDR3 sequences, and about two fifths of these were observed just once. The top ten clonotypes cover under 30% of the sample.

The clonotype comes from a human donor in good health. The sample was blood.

The DNA sequence is given as TGTGCCATCAGTGAGGTCGCTAGCGCAGGGACCCAGTACTTC. This codes for CAISEVASAGTQYF. The rearranged segments are TRBV10-3 and TRBJ2-5; a weak D assignment points to TRBD2 (6 bases agree). Via the germline V gene, CDR1 is ENHRY and CDR2 SYGVKD. From its cysteine to its phenylalanine, the CDR3 spans 14 amino acids. The entry retains the CDR3 DNA only, 42 bases that are in frame from base 1. Cut back by 2 bases and 7 bases, the V and J ends lie 14 bases apart.